The clone carrying this T cell receptor (beta chain) appeared once. Antigen unknown. V lost 4 bases to trimming and J lost 0 bases, with 10 bases between them. This CDR3 has 14 residues. From germline, CDR1 is SGHRS and CDR2 YFSETQ. Each CD8 memory set brought CD45RO+ cells together with CCR7-negative CD45RA+ TemRA cells. Sequencing used immunoSEQ multiplex PCR; TCRdb keeps in-frame clones, though not all of them. The sample consists of about 380,000 clones, 96% of them appearing once. These data come from a study of shared clonotypes between healthy human individuals. Study-wide results and caveats: A generally larger estimated richness was seen in naive subsets than in memory subsets. The generation probabilities recorded for non-shared clonotypes fell below those of clonotypes shared by all four donors.

The chain couples TRBV5-1 to TRBJ2-5; D gene ambiguous. Sequencing was performed on memory CD8+ T cells sorted from blood. Subset noted: CD45RO+ cells pooled with CCR7-negative TemRA cells. This clonotype was obtained from a man aged 30 to 45 in good health. CDR3 sequence reads: CASSPSPHQETQYF. The CDR3 nucleotides read TGCGCCAGCAGCCCCTCTCCGCACCAAGAGACCCAGTACTTC.